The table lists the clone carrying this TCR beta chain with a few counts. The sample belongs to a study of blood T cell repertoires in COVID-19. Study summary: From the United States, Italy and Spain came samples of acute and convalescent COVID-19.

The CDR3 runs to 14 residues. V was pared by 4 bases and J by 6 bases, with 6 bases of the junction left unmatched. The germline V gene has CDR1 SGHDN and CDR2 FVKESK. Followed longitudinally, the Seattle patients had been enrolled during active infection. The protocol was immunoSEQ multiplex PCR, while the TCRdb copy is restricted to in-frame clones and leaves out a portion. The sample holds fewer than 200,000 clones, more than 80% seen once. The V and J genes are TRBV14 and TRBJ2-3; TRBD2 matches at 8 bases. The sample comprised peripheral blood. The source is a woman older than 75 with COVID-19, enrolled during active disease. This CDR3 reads CASSPGLAGDTQYF. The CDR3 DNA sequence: TGTGCCAGCAGCCCAGGACTAGCTGGGGATACGCAGTATTTT.